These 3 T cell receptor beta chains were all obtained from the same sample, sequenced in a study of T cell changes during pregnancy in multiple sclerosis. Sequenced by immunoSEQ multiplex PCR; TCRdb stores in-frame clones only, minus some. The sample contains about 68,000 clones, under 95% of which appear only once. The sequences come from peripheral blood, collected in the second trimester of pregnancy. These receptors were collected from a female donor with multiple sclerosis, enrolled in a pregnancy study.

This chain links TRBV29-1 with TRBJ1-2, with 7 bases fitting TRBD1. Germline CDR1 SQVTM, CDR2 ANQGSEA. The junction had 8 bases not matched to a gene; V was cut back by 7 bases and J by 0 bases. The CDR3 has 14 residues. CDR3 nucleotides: TGCAGCGGCTCCGGGACAGACTCTAACTATGGCTACACCTTC. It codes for CSGSGTDSNYGYTF.

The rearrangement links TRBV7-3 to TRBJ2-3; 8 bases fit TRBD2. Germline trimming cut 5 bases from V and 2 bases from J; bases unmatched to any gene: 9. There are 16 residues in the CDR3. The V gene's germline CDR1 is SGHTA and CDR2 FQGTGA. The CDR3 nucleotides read TGTGCCAGCAGCGCCGGGGGGGGCCGAGTCACAGATACGCAGTATTTT. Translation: CASSAGGGRVTDTQYF.

The CDR3, as DNA: TGTGCCAGCAGCTCCCTTTTCTCCTATAATTCACCCCTCCACTTT. It is translated as CASSSLFSYNSPLHF. The chain employs TRBV5-6 and TRBJ1-6; D is uncertain. Trimming removed 3 bases at V and 0 bases at J, with 7 bases between. This CDR3 has 15 residues. The germline CDR1 and CDR2 sequences are SGHDT and YYEEEE.